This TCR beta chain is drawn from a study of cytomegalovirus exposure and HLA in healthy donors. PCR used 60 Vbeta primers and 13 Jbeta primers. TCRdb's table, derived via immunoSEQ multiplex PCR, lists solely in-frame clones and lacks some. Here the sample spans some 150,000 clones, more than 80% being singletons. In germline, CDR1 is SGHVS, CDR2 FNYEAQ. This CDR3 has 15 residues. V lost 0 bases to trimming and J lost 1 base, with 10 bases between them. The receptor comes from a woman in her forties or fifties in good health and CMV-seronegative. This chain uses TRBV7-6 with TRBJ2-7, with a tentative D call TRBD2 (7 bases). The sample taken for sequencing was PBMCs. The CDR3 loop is CASSLAGGRSYEQYF. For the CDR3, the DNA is TGTGCCAGCAGCTTAGCGGGGGGGCGATCCTACGAGCAGTACTTC.